The entry below gives a single T cell receptor (beta chain) sequence along with its context. Measured with immunoSEQ multiplex PCR; TCRdb has only the in-frame clones, and not every one. Of about 370,000 clones in the sample, more than 80% are singletons; the top ten hold about 3%. The data originate from a study of blood T cell repertoires in COVID-19. Background on the study: PBMCs, B-cell-depleted T cells, or T cells provided the cDNA or gDNA that made up the material.

Trimming cost V 5 bases and J 7 bases, with 18 bases left between them. This CDR3 comprises 15 residues. Germline V gives CDR1 MNHEY, CDR2 SVGAGI. This clonotype was sampled from a woman between 25 and 40 years old with COVID-19, enrolled during active disease. This rearrangement joins TRBV6-5 to TRBJ1-5, with no clear D. Sequenced material: peripheral blood. The chain's CDR3 is CASSPVSGGVQPQHF. CDR3 in DNA: TGTGCCAGCAGTCCTGTATCGGGCGGGGTCCAGCCCCAGCATTTT.